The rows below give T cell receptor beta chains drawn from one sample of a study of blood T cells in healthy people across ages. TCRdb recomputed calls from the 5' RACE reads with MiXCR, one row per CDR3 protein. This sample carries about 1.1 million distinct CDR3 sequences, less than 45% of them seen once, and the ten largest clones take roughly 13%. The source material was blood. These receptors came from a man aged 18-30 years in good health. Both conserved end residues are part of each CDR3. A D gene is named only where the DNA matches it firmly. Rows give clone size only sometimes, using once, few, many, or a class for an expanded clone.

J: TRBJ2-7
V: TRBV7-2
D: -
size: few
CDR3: CASSLDGHRGSYEQYF
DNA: TGTGCCAGCAGCTTAGACGGTCATCGCGGGTCCTACGAGCAGTACTTC

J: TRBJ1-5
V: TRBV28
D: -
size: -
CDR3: CASSKRGWGGPNQPQHF
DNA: TGTGCCAGCAGTAAACGTGGTTGGGGGGGCCCTAATCAGCCCCAGCATTTT

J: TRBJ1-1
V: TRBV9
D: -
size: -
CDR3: CASSVDVQTNNEAFF
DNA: TGTGCCAGCAGCGTAGATGTACAGACGAACAATGAAGCTTTCTTT

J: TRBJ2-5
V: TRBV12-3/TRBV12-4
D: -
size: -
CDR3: CASSYSNAGETQYF
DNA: TGTGCCAGCAGTTATAGCAATGCGGGAGAGACCCAGTACTTC

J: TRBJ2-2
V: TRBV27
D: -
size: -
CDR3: CASRSSAGELFF
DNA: TGTGCCAGCCGGTCGTCGGCCGGGGAGCTGTTTTTT

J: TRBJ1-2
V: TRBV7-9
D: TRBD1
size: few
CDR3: CASSIRQGATLGDYGYTF
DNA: TGTGCCAGCAGCATCCGACAGGGGGCAACTCTAGGGGACTATGGCTACACCTTC

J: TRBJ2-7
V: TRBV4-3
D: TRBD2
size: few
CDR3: CASSQDGSGGYNEQYF
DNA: TGCGCCAGCAGCCAAGATGGCAGCGGGGGCTACAATGAGCAGTACTTC

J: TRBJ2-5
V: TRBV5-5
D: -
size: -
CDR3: CASGARDTHYGQYF
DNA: TGTGCCAGCGGCGCCCGGGACACACACTACGGGCAGTACTTC

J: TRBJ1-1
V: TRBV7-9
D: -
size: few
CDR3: CASSHPRGGRSGAEAFF
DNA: TGTGCCAGCAGCCATCCCCGCGGGGGACGGAGCGGCGCTGAAGCTTTCTTT

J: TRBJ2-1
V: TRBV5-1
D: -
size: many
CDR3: CASSLDSSPYNEQFF
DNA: TGCGCCAGCAGCTTGGACAGTTCCCCCTACAATGAGCAGTTCTTC

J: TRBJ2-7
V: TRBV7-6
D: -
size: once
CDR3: CAGSLEEGRAAYEQYF
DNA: TGTGCCGGCAGCTTAGAAGAAGGCAGGGCCGCCTACGAGCAGTACTTC